This T cell receptor beta chain appears in the sequencing data of a study of blood T cell repertoires in COVID-19. About the research overall: Collection of acute and convalescent COVID-19 samples took place in the United States, Italy and Spain.

J gave up 12 bases and V 5 bases, and 6 bases lay outside the gene matches. There are 12 residues in the CDR3. Germline values: CDR1 MDHEN, CDR2 SYDVKM. Libraries were prepared by immunoSEQ multiplex PCR; TCRdb keeps only in-frame clonotypes and omits some of them. The table shows fewer than 85,000 clones, with 75% to 90% occurring only once. Sequencing was carried out using peripheral blood. The genes are TRBV28 and TRBJ1-4, with TRBD1 identical over 7 bases. This clonotype was sampled from a middle-aged man with active COVID-19. CDR3 DNA sequence: TGTGCCAGCAGTCCCAGGGGGAGAGAACTGTTTTTT. The encoded protein is CASSPRGRELFF.